Included here is one TCR beta chain sequence, with context. The antigen this receptor binds is unknown. Per-base quality was not reported, and no clone a single base away is much larger than it. These data belong to a study of vaccination and CD4 T cells after COVID-19 (dated by TCRdb to the early 2020s). In terms of the full investigation: SARS-CoV-2 positivity had been established in the convalescent patients by nasal swab PCR, and mild disease was recorded in nine of these patients and severe disease in one. Post-COVID blood samples from convalescent patients were collected a median of approximately 93 days after diagnosis, with a range of 35 to 161 days. Participants got two doses of the Pfizer-BioNTech BNT162b2 vaccine (n=8) or two doses of the Moderna mRNA-1273 vaccine (n=2). In the convalescent cohort there were six males and four females, among whom were two Hispanic individuals, seven Caucasians, two Asians and one multiracial person. Post-vaccine blood samples were obtained a median of approximately 74 days after the second vaccine dose, with a range of roughly 12 to 250 days. In around 9 COVID-19 convalescent patients and a few infection-naive healthy vaccine recipients, researchers compared the spike-specific CD4+ TCR repertoire from before mRNA vaccination with the repertoire from after. The research as a whole found: In convalescent patients, a median approximately 86% of post-vaccine SARS-CoV-2-reactive clones were detected only after vaccination, suggesting vaccine-specific priming. Of the vaccine-specific clones found in convalescent patients, nearly all (304 of 307) were mono-reactive for SARS-CoV-2 spike instead of being cross-reactive with common cold coronaviruses. The number of convalescent patients in the study was relatively small, and the study did not examine early timepoints following natural infection. The median number of SARS-CoV-2-reactive clonotypes rose from 20 to 25 after infection to roughly 40 after vaccination, but the change was not significant.

V is reduced by 0 bases and J by 7 bases, leaving a spacing of 10 bases between them. Counted from cysteine to phenylalanine, this CDR3 has 13 amino acids. Just CDR3 DNA is preserved here, 39 bases in frame from base 1. CDR1 DFQATT and CDR2 SNEGSKA are derived from the germline V gene (reference sequence). The convalescent patients' positive SARS-CoV-2 PCR tests were from March to December 2020, which was before the Alpha, Beta and Delta variants emerged in the United States. PBMCs were separated from whole blood using Ficoll-Paque Plus gradient centrifugation and then either used fresh or cryopreserved at -140C. Preparation of the library involved PCR. For sequencing, an Illumina iSeq 100 was employed. In the authors' own workflow: Non-productive sequences were filtered out, and CDR3s that did not start with C, did not end with F or W, or were shorter than 7 amino acids were discarded. Similarity between CDR3 sequences was evaluated in R version 3.6.1 using Levenshtein distances (stringdist) and unrooted phylogenetic trees (ape). Starting from the raw public reads, TCRdb applied fastp trimming at Q25, assembled clones with MiXCR and retained in-frame beta chains. Records with the same CDR3 protein are collapsed into one entry carrying the most frequent genes and DNA. None of the V and J calls come from the authors' own analysis; TCRdb made them. Across this sample there are around 20,000 distinct CDR3 sequences, with less than 70% seen only once. Clones ranked in the top ten supply roughly 1.1% of the sample.

The input for sequencing was CD4+ T cells from blood, taken after SARS-CoV-2 vaccination. The source is a human donor who had recovered from COVID-19. The rearrangement joined TRBV20-1 to TRBJ2-1, with the D gene not confidently named. The nucleotide sequence reads as follows: TGCAGTGCTAGAGAGGGCGCCCTGAATGAGCAGTTCTTC. It is translated as CSAREGALNEQFF.